The 26 T cell receptor beta chains in this list originate from one sample, sequenced in a study of tumor-infiltrating lymphocytes in oesophageal squamous cell carcinoma. MiXCR, applied by TCRdb to the PCR reads, yields one record per CDR3 protein. Among 11,000 to 15,000 distinct CDR3 sequences listed, roughly half were seen once. The sample comprised blood. These receptors all come from a male donor with esophageal squamous cell carcinoma.

This clonotype has just one count. The CDR3 nucleotides read TGTGCCACCAGTGACGTGGGTCAAGAGACCCAGTACTTC. As protein: CATSDVGQETQYF. The V and J genes are TRBV24-1 and TRBJ2-5; no reliable D call. The CDR3 runs 13 residues. From germline, CDR1 is KGHDR and CDR2 SFDVKD. The V end lost 4 bases, the J end lost 2 bases, and 7 bases lay between the germline ends.

The V call is TRBV7-2, the J call TRBJ2-1; 9 bases match TRBD1. The J call may not be correct, given that the DNA end is closer to TRBJ1-2. Germline V gene sequence: CDR1 SGHTA, CDR2 FQGNSA. This CDR3 contains 13 residues. As DNA, the CDR3 is TGTGCCAGCCCGACAGGGGGAAACTATGGCTACACCTTC. It translates to CASPTGGNYGYTF.

This chain links TRBV27 with TRBJ2-4, with 9 bases matching TRBD2. With the DNA end fitting TRBJ2-1 better, the J assignment may be wrong. The CDR3 totals 16 residues. The germline V gene encodes CDR1 MNHEY and CDR2 SMNVEV (reference sequence). CDR3 bases: TGTGCCAGTAGTAGCGGGAGCGTACCCTCCTACAATGAGCAGTTCTTC. This sequence encodes CASSSGSVPSYNEQFF.

The rearrangement links TRBV24-1 to TRBJ2-7; D is possibly TRBD1 (6 bases). The assigned J gene may be wrong: the sequence end matches TRBJ1-2 better. Germline V CDR1 and CDR2: KGHDR, SFDVKD. CDR3 length: 16 amino acids. CDR3 sequence: CATSDPTEGEYYGYTF. The CDR3 DNA reads as TGTGCCACCAGTGACCCGACGGAGGGGGAGTACTATGGCTACACCTTC.

V is TRBV7-8 and J is TRBJ2-1; D ambiguous. V lost 5 bases and J 1 base, leaving 18 bases between the germline ends. The CDR3 is 17 residues long. CDR1 and CDR2 (germline): SGHVS, FQNEAQ. The CDR3 here is CASSLFLGSTSYNEQFF. In DNA, the CDR3 is TGTGCCAGCAGCCTCTTCTTGGGAAGTACATCCTACAATGAGCAGTTCTTC.

The chain uses TRBV7-2 and TRBJ2-7; D remains ambiguous. Deletions cut 6 bases from V and 8 bases from J, with 14 bases between. Germline V gives CDR1 SGHTA, CDR2 FQGNSA. CDR3 size: 12 residues. The CDR3 sequence: CASSSISWKQYF. The CDR3 coding sequence is TGTGCCAGCAGTTCAATATCGTGGAAGCAGTACTTC.

The chain couples TRBV28 to TRBJ2-7; 9 nucleotides match TRBD1. The DNA matches TRBJ2-5 better at its end, which makes the J call doubtful. Germline CDR1 MDHEN, CDR2 SYDVKM. CDR3 size: 17 residues. The CDR3 protein is CASSSFITGGRGETQYF. CDR3 in DNA: TGTGCCAGCAGTTCCTTCATAACAGGGGGCAGGGGAGAGACCCAGTACTTC.

Comments on this clonotype: A much larger clone sits a single nucleotide away, making a read error possible. The CDR3 here is CASGGQLSTYEQFF. The CDR3 region has the DNA TGTGCCAGCGGAGGACAGTTAAGTACCTACGAGCAGTTCTTC. This rearrangement joins TRBV6-1 to TRBJ2-5; D possibly corresponds to TRBD1 (6 bases). The end of the DNA fits TRBJ2-1 better, so the J call may be wrong. Looked up from germline, CDR1 is MNHNS and CDR2 is SASEGT. The length of the CDR3 is 14 residues.

The chain combines TRBV12-3 or TRBV12-4 with TRBJ1-5; TRBD1 matches at 8 bases. V dropped 5 bases and J dropped 2; count of bases not matched to a gene: 5. CDR3 length: 15 amino acids. The CDR3 loop reads CASSAGQGGNQPQHF. CDR3 DNA: TGTGCCAGCAGTGCTGGACAGGGAGGCAATCAGCCCCAGCATTTT.

This clonotype is deemed medium-sized. The rearrangement uses TRBV7-9 and TRBJ2-5; TRBD2 aligns across 10 bases. V shed 5 bases, J shed 4 bases, and the junction held 7 bases outside the gene matches. CDR1 is SEHNR and CDR2 is FQNEAQ in the germline V gene (reference sequence). The CDR3 is 15 residues long. The CDR3 bases are TGTGCCAGCAGCACTCTAGCGGGAGTCGGAGAGACCCAGTACTTC. It codes for CASSTLAGVGETQYF.

The CDR3 reads CASSESRDTQYF. DNA of the CDR3: TGCGCCAGCAGTGAGAGTAGGGATACGCAGTATTTT. V usage is TRBV10-1 and J usage is TRBJ2-3; D is uncertain. Trimming left V 2 bases short and J 6 bases short, with 6 bases between. Germline V CDR1 and CDR2: WNHNN, SYGVQD (reference sequence). The CDR3 totals 12 residues.

There are many counts of this clonotype. V and J are TRBV7-4 and TRBJ2-1; a weak D match, TRBD2 (6 bases). Trimming left V 2 bases short and J 2 bases short, with 16 bases between. The CDR3 consists of 17 residues. Germline assignment: CDR1 SGHVT and CDR2 SQSDAQ. CDR3 sequence: CASSLKIAGFTYNEQFF. The CDR3, as DNA: TGTGCCAGCAGCTTAAAAATCGCGGGATTCACCTACAATGAGCAGTTCTTC.

Within the sample, this clonotype is medium-sized. This chain uses TRBV7-3 with TRBJ2-7, with unresolved D. The germline gives CDR1 SGHTA, CDR2 FQGTGA. CDR3 size: 14 residues. Deletions cut 5 bases from V and 0 bases from J, with 11 bases between. This chain's CDR3 is CASSMDPSSYEQYF. DNA of the CDR3: TGTGCCAGCAGCATGGACCCCTCCTCCTACGAGCAGTACTTC. The variable domain in full, completed from reference TRBV7-3 and TRBJ2-7, reads GAGVSQTPSNKVTEKGKYVELRCDPISGHTALYWYRQSLGQGPEFLIYFQGTGAADDSGLPNDRFFAVRPEGSVSTLKIQRTERGDSAVYLCASSMDPSSYEQYFGPGTRLTVT.

This clonotype was counted at least ten times. V gene TRBV7-9 combines with J gene TRBJ2-1; D perhaps matches TRBD1 (5 bases). Trimming cost V 4 bases and J 4 bases, with 5 bases left between them. CDR3 length equals 12 residues. From germline, CDR1 is SEHNR and CDR2 FQNEAQ (reference sequence). The CDR3 nucleotides are TGTGCCAGCAGCTACAGGTACAATGAGCAGTTCTTC. This encodes CASSYRYNEQFF. The variable domain in full, completed from reference TRBV7-9 and TRBJ2-1, reads DTGVSQNPRHKITKRGQNVTFRCDPISEHNRLYWYRQTLGQGPEFLTYFQNEAQLEKSRLLSDRFSAERPKGSFSTLEIQRTEQGDSAMYLCASSYRYNEQFFGPGTRLTVL.

V gene TRBV7-3 combines with J gene TRBJ2-6; TRBD1 is a possible D gene (6 bases). The J call could be wrong; TRBJ2-1 is a better fit for the DNA end. CDR1 and CDR2 from the germline V gene are SGHTA and FQGTGA. This CDR3 has 15 amino acids. DNA for the CDR3: TGTGCCAGCAGCTTACATCCCCCAGGGGTGAGTGAGCAGTTCTTC. Its protein is CASSLHPPGVSEQFF.

The chain couples TRBV12-5 to TRBJ2-2, with D maybe TRBD1 (5 bases). Germline V lookup: CDR1 LGHNT, CDR2 FRNRAP. V was clipped by 3 bases and J by 5 bases, with 7 bases between them. The CDR3 has 13 amino acids. In nucleotides, the CDR3 is TGTGCTAGTGGTTTTACAGGAACCGGGGAGCTGTTTTTT. This gives the protein CASGFTGTGELFF. Complete variable domain (other parts from reference TRBV12-5 and TRBJ2-2): DARVTQTPRHKVTEMGQEVTMRCQPILGHNTVFWYRQTMMQGLELLAYFRNRAPLDDSGMPKDRFSAEMPDATLATLKIQPSEPRDSAVYFCASGFTGTGELFFGEGSRLTVL.

This chain uses TRBV28 with TRBJ2-7; the D is unclear. The end of the DNA is better explained by TRBJ2-4, so the J call may be wrong. Germline CDR1 is MDHEN and CDR2 is SYDVKM. This CDR3 is built from 16 residues. CDR3 sequence reads: CASSKTPIGAKNIQYF. The CDR3 nucleotides read TGTGCCAGCAGTAAAACCCCTATCGGGGCCAAAAACATTCAGTACTTC.

The V call is TRBV4-1, the J call TRBJ1-4; 7 bases map to TRBD1. The CDR3 is made up of 14 amino acids. The J segment lost 17 bases and the V segment lost 0 bases, leaving 12 bases of the junction unmatched. Per the germline V gene, CDR1 is MGHRA and CDR2 is YSYEKL. The DNA for the CDR3 is TGCGCCAGCAGCCAAGATGTAGATCCGGGACAGATCTTTTTT. It is translated as CASSQDVDPGQIFF.

V is TRBV18 and J is TRBJ1-1, with 9 bases identical to TRBD1. Looked up from germline, CDR1 is KGHSH and CDR2 is LQKENI. V gave up 3 bases and J gave up 4 bases; unmatched junction bases: 6. The CDR3 length is 15 residues. The CDR3 DNA reads TGTGCCAGCTCACCTTCGAGACAGGGGGGCACTGAAGCTTTCTTT. Protein sequence: CASSPSRQGGTEAFF. Using reference TRBV18 and TRBJ1-1 for the parts outside the CDR3, the full variable domain is NAGVMQNPRHLVRRRGQEARLRCSPMKGHSHVYWYRQLPEEGLKFMVYLQKENIIDESGMPKERFSAEFPKEGPSILRIQQVVRGDSAAYFCASSPSRQGGTEAFFGQGTRLTVV.

The chain is built from TRBV19 and TRBJ2-4, with TRBD2 matching over 10 bases. The J call could be wrong; TRBJ2-5 is a better fit for the DNA end. Germline values: CDR1 LNHDA, CDR2 SQIVND (reference sequence). The CDR3 consists of 14 residues. The CDR3 protein is CASSPLAGVETQYF. The CDR3 DNA reads TGTGCCAGTAGTCCTCTAGCGGGAGTGGAGACCCAGTACTTC.

This clonotype has just a few counts. V usage is TRBV5-1 and J usage is TRBJ2-6; no firm D call. Deletions cut 4 bases from V and 0 bases from J, with 11 bases between. Germline V gene sequence: CDR1 SGHRS, CDR2 YFSETQ. This CDR3 has 16 residues. CDR3 nucleotide sequence: TGCGCCAGCAGCCTGACAACCAACTCTGGGGCCAACGTCCTGACTTTC. It encodes CASSLTTNSGANVLTF.

About this clonotype itself: Because the CDR3's place on the DNA is in doubt, the DNA is left out and the CDR3 is given as listed by TCRdb. The chain carries TRBV7-3 and TRBJ2-4; the D call of TRBD1 is as the table states it, not checked on the DNA. Germline V gene data show CDR1 as SGHTA and CDR2 as FQGTGA. Counting both end residues, the CDR3 totals 23 amino acids. CDR3: CASSFLPLGEQYFGPGTLGIQYF.

Within the sample, this clonotype is medium-sized. The CDR3 loop reads CASSPSGTGDYGQYF. The CDR3 DNA reads TGTGCCAGCAGTCCCTCCGGGACAGGTGATTATGGGCAGTACTTC. J is TRBJ2-7 and V is TRBV12-3 or TRBV12-4, with 8 bases that match TRBD1. J was trimmed by 9 bases and V by 5 bases; bases with no gene match: 15. This CDR3 contains 15 residues.

At least ten counts were recorded for this clonotype. This sequence may be a read error, since a much larger clone differs from it by one base. The V gene is TRBV7-3, the J gene TRBJ2-5; D tentatively fits TRBD1 or TRBD2 (5 bases each). CDR3 length: 14 amino acids. Germline loops: CDR1 SGHTA, CDR2 FQGTGA. V was clipped by 5 bases and J by 11 bases, with 21 bases between them. The CDR3 spells CASSPSGRGVGQYF. The CDR3 nucleotides are TGTGCCAGCAGCCCCAGCGGTAGAGGGGTAGGGCAGTACTTC. The full variable domain, in which reference TRBV7-3 and TRBJ2-5 provide the parts outside the CDR3, is GAGVSQTPSNKVTEKGKYVELRCDPISGHTALYWYRQSLGQGPEFLIYFQGTGAADDSGLPNDRFFAVRPEGSVSTLKIQRTERGDSAVYLCASSPSGRGVGQYFGPGTRLLVL.

V usage is TRBV7-2 and J usage is TRBJ1-5, with 7 bases identical to TRBD1. CDR1 is SGHTA and CDR2 is FQGNSA in the germline V gene. The CDR3 has 15 residues. Trimming at V came to 3 bases and at J to 5 bases, leaving 7 bases not matched to a gene. The CDR3 DNA follows: TGTGCCAGCAGCTTGTTCGTGACAGGGCATCAGCCCCAGCATTTT. It encodes CASSLFVTGHQPQHF.

There are a few counts of this clonotype. Because the CDR3's place on the DNA is in doubt, the DNA is left out and the CDR3 is given as listed by TCRdb. The chain recombines TRBV27 with TRBJ2-6; TRBD2, the D gene given by the table, was not confirmed from the DNA. CDR1 is MNHEY, CDR2 SMNVEV, per germline (reference sequence). Counting both end residues, the CDR3 totals 14 amino acids. CDR3 sequence: CASSSPGLWLHLRF.